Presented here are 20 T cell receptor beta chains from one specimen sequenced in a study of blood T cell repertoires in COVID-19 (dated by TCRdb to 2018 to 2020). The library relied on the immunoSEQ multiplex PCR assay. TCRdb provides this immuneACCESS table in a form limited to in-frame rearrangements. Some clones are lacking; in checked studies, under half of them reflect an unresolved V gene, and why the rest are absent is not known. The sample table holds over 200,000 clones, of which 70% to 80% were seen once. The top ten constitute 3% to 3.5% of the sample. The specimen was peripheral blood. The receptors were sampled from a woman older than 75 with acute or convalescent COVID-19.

DNA for the CDR3: TGTGCCAGCAGTTACCTTCCCCACACCGGGGAGCTGTTTTTT. Protein sequence: CASSYLPHTGELFF. The chain carries TRBV6-6 and TRBJ2-2; D not resolved. This CDR3 spans 14 amino acids. Trimming stripped 2 bases from V and 3 bases from J, with 7 bases between. CDR1 and CDR2 from the germline V gene are MNHNY and SVGAGI (reference sequence).

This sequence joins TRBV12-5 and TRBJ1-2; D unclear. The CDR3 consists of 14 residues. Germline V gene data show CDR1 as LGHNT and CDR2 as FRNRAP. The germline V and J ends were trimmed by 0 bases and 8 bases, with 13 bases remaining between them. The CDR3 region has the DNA TGTGCTAGTGGTTTGGTACAGAGCGGCGGGGGCTACACCTTC. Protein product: CASGLVQSGGGYTF.

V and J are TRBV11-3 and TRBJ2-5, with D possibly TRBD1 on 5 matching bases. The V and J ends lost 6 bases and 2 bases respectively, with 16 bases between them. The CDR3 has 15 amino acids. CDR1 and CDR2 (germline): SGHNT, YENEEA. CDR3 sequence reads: CASRPRMGRQETQYF. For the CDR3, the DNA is TGTGCCAGCAGACCCCGGATGGGGCGACAAGAGACCCAGTACTTC. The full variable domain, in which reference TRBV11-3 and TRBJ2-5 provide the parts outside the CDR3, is EAGVVQSPRYKIIEKKQPVAFWCNPISGHNTLYWYLQNLGQGPELLIRYENEEAVDDSQLPKDRFSAERLKGVDSTLKIQPAELGDSAVYLCASRPRMGRQETQYFGPGTRLLVL.

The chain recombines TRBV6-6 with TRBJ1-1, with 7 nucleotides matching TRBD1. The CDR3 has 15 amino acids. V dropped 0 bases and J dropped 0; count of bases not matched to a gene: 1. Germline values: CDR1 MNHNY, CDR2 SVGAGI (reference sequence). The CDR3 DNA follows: TGTGCCAGCAGTTACTCGGGACAGATGAACACTGAAGCTTTCTTT. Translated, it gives CASSYSGQMNTEAFF.

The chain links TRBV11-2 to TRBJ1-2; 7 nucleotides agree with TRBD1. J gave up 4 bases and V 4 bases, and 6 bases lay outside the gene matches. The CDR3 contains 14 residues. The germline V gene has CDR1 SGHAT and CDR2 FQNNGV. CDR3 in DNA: TGTGCCAGCAGCTCCCTAAAGGGGGCCTATGGCTACACCTTC. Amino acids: CASSSLKGAYGYTF. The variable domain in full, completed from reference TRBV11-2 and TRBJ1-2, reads EAGVAQSPRYKIIEKRQSVAFWCNPISGHATLYWYQQILGQGPKLLIQFQNNGVVDDSQLPKDRFSAERLKGVDSTLKIQPAKLEDSAVYLCASSSLKGAYGYTFGSGTRLTVV.

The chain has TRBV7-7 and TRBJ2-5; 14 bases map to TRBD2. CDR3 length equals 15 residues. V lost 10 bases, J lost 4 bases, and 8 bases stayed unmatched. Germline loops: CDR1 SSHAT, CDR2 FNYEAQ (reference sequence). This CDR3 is CATGLAGAGGETQYF. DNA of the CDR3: TGTGCCACGGGACTAGCGGGGGCCGGGGGAGAGACCCAGTACTTC.

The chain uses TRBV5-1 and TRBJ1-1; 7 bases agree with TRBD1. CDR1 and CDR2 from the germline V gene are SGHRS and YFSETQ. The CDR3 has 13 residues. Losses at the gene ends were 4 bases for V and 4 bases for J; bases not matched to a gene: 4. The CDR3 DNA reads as TGCGCCAGCAGCGAGACAGGGAGCACTGAAGCTTTCTTT. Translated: CASSETGSTEAFF.

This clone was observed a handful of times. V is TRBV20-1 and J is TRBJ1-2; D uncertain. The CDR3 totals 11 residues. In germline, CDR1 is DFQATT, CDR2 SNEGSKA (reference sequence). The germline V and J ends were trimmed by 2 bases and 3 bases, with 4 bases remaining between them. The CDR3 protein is CSARQDYGYTF. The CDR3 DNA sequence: TGCAGTGCTAGACAGGACTATGGCTACACCTTC.

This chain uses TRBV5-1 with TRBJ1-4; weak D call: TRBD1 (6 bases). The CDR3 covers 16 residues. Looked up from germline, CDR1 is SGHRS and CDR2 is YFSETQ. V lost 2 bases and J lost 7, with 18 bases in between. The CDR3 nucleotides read TGCGCCAGCAGCTTCGGGGGGCAAAAGGCTCGTGAAAAACTGTTTTTT. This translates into CASSFGGQKAREKLFF.

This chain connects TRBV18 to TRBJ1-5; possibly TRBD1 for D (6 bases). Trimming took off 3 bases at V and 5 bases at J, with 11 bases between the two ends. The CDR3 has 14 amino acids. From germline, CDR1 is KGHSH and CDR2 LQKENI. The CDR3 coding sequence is TGTGCCAGCTCACCGGACAGCGACTATCAGCCCCAGCATTTT. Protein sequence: CASSPDSDYQPQHF.

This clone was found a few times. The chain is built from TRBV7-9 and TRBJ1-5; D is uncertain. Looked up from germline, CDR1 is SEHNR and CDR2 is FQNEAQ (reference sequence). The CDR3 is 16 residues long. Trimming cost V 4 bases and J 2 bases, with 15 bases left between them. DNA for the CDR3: TGTGCCAGCAGCTCGGGTTACGGGGTTGGCAATCAGCCCCAGCATTTT. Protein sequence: CASSSGYGVGNQPQHF.

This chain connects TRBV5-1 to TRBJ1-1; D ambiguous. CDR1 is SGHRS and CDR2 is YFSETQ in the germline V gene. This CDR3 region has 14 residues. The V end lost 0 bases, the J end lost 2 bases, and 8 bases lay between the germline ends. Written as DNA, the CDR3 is TGCGCCAGCAGCTTGGGAAGTGGCAACACTGAAGCTTTCTTT. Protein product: CASSLGSGNTEAFF.

The CDR3 DNA follows: TGTGCCAGCAGCCAAGCAGCTAGGGGATATGGCTACACCTTC. Amino acids: CASSQAARGYGYTF. The V gene is TRBV3-1 (or the pseudogene TRBV3-2), the J gene TRBJ1-2, with D possibly matching TRBD1 (5 bases). The CDR3 runs to 14 residues. CDR1 and CDR2 from the germline V gene are LGHDT and YNNKEL (reference sequence). V dropped 1 base and J dropped 5 bases, with 11 bases sitting between them.

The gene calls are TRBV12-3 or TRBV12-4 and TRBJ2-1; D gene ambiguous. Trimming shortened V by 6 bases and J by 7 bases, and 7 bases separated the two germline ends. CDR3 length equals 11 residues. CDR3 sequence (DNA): TGTGCCAGCAGCCGACTTAATGAGCAGTTCTTC. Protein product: CASSRLNEQFF.

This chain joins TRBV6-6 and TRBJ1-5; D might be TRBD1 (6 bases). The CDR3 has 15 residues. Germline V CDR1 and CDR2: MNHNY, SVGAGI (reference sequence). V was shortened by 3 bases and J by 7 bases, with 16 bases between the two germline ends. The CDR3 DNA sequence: TGTGCCAGCAGTTATCGCGGAGACAGGTCCCAGCCCCAGCATTTT. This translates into CASSYRGDRSQPQHF.

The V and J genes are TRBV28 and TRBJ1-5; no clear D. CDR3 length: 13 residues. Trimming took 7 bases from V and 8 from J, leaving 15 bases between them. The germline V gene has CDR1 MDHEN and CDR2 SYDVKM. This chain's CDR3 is CASTPYPTEPQHF. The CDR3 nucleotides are TGTGCCAGCACCCCGTACCCCACGGAGCCCCAGCATTTT.

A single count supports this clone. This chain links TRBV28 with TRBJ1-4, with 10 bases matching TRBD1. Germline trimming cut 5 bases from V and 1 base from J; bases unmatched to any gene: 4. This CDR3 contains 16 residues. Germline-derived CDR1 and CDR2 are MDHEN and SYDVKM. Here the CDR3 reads CASSAGTGVTNEKLFF. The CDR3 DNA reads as TGTGCCAGCAGTGCCGGGACAGGGGTAACTAATGAAAAACTGTTTTTT.

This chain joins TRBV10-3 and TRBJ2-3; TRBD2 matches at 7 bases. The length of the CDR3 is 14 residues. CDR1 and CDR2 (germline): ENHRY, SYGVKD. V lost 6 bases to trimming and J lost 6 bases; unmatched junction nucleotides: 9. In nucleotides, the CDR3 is TGTGCCATCAGAGCGGGGACGACGCACGATACGCAGTATTTT. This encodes CAIRAGTTHDTQYF.

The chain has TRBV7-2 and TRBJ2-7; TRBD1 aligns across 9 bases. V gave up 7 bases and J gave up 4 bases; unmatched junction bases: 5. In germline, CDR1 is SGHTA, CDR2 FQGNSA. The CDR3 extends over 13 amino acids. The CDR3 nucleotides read TGTGCCAGCACCGGGGGACAGGGTTACGAGCAGTACTTC. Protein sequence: CASTGGQGYEQYF.

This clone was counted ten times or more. CDR3 nucleotides: TGTGCCAGCAGTTTCCAGCAGGGACAGCCCCAGCATTTT. It encodes CASSFQQGQPQHF. This chain uses TRBV12-3 or TRBV12-4 with TRBJ1-5; D is possibly TRBD1 (5 bases). The CDR3 has 13 amino acids. Between the trimmed V and J ends, which lost 3 bases and 7 bases, there was a span of 10 bases.